These T cell receptor beta chains were read from a single sample in a study of blood T cell repertoires in COVID-19. Produced via immunoSEQ multiplex PCR; TCRdb's table is partial and in-frame only. Of about 61,000 clones in the sample, 60% to 80% were seen once. The sequenced sample was peripheral blood. These receptors were obtained from a man older than 75 with active or convalescent COVID-19. Each CDR3 is given with its conserved first and last residue. The D gene is left open where the match is weak. Part of the rows lack a size; the others show once, few, many or a class for expanded clones.

V	D	J	size	CDR3	DNA
TRBV18	.	TRBJ2-7	.	CASSSVDYEQYF	TGTGCCAGCTCATCTGTAGACTACGAGCAGTACTTC
TRBV5-1	TRBD1	TRBJ1-2	.	CASSTDRGPGYTF	TGCGCCAGCAGCACGGACAGGGGGCCTGGCTACACCTTC
TRBV7-8	TRBD1	TRBJ1-4	.	CASSPGRTGGNEKLFF	TGTGCCAGCAGCCCAGGTCGGACAGGGGGTAATGAAAAACTGTTTTTT
TRBV6-6	TRBD2	TRBJ2-7	.	CASSETGGAYEQYF	TGTGCCAGCAGCGAAACGGGGGGGGCCTACGAGCAGTACTTC
TRBV5-4	TRBD2	TRBJ2-3	.	CASSLMSGGPDTQYF	TGTGCCAGCAGCTTGATGTCGGGAGGGCCCGATACGCAGTATTTT
TRBV2	TRBD2	TRBJ2-1	.	CASSGERGGYNEQFF	TGTGCCAGCAGTGGGGAGCGGGGGGGCTACAATGAGCAGTTCTTC
TRBV11-1	TRBD1	TRBJ2-7	few	CASSPGRTGNVEQYF	TGTGCCAGCAGCCCAGGGCGGACAGGGAATGTCGAGCAGTACTTC
TRBV5-1	TRBD2	TRBJ2-2	.	CASTLAGYTGELFF	TGCGCCAGCACCTTAGCGGGATATACCGGGGAGCTGTTTTTT
TRBV5-1	.	TRBJ2-3	.	CASSLETAGTDTQYF	TGCGCCAGCAGCTTGGAGACTGCGGGGACAGATACGCAGTATTTT
TRBV18	TRBD2	TRBJ2-7	.	CASSPLGLAEYEQYF	TGTGCCAGCTCACCCTTGGGACTAGCGGAGTACGAGCAGTACTTC
TRBV5-1	.	TRBJ2-5	.	CASSGGLRERETQYF	TGCGCCAGCAGCGGGGGACTGAGGGAGCGGGAGACCCAGTACTTC
TRBV5-1	.	TRBJ1-5	.	CASSPAGQLNQPQHF	TGCGCCAGCAGCCCCGCAGGGCAGCTCAATCAGCCCCAGCATTTT
TRBV4-1	.	TRBJ2-7	.	CASSQGREREQYF	TGCGCCAGCAGCCAAGGGAGGGAACGCGAGCAGTACTTC
TRBV11-3	TRBD2	TRBJ2-1	few	CASSLEGTSIDEQFF	TGTGCCAGCAGCTTAGAGGGGACTAGCATCGATGAGCAGTTCTTC
TRBV27	TRBD1	TRBJ2-7	few	CASSITPGQGAFEQYF	TGTGCCAGCAGTATTACCCCGGGACAGGGGGCGTTTGAGCAGTACTTC
TRBV5-1	.	TRBJ2-2	.	CASSFPGNTGELFF	TGCGCCAGCAGCTTCCCGGGGAACACCGGGGAGCTGTTTTTT
TRBV9	TRBD2	TRBJ2-5	.	CASSTTSGGIFETQYF	TGTGCCAGCAGCACAACTAGCGGGGGTATCTTTGAGACCCAGTACTTC
TRBV2	.	TRBJ1-6	.	CASRTQLGVGNSPLHF	TGTGCCAGCAGAACACAATTGGGAGTAGGCAATTCACCCCTCCACTTT
TRBV5-1	.	TRBJ2-1	.	CASSLDSLNEQFF	TGCGCCAGCAGCTTGGACTCACTCAATGAGCAGTTCTTC
TRBV30	TRBD2	TRBJ2-4	few	CAWSVPTSGGPKLAKNIQYF	TGTGCCTGGAGTGTCCCGACTAGCGGGGGCCCGAAGCTAGCCAAAAACATTCAGTACTTC
TRBV28	TRBD1	TRBJ1-2	.	CASSTTGSSYGYTF	TGTGCCAGCAGTACGACAGGGTCGTCATATGGCTACACCTTC
TRBV29-1	.	TRBJ1-1	.	CSVEPEQDQAFF	TGCAGCGTTGAACCGGAACAGGACCAAGCTTTCTTT
TRBV27	TRBD2	TRBJ2-5	.	CASSKLFTSVQETQYF	TGTGCCAGCAGTAAACTCTTCACTAGCGTACAAGAGACCCAGTACTTC
TRBV6-1	TRBD1	TRBJ1-3	.	CASSEGTGGNTIYF	TGTGCCAGCAGTGAAGGGACAGGGGGAAACACCATATATTTT
TRBV9	.	TRBJ1-4	.	CASSVSTGSGLNEKLFF	TGTGCCAGCAGCGTGTCGACAGGCTCTGGCCTTAATGAAAAACTGTTTTTT
TRBV4-1	.	TRBJ1-4	.	CASSQRQGNEKLFF	TGCGCCAGCAGCCAAAGGCAGGGTAATGAAAAACTGTTTTTT
TRBV7-6	.	TRBJ2-3	.	CASSQSGFTDTQYF	TGTGCCAGCAGCCAATCAGGATTCACAGATACGCAGTATTTT
TRBV3-1/TRBV3-2	TRBD1	TRBJ2-2	.	CASSLRDRGTGELFF	TGTGCCAGCAGCCTTAGGGACAGGGGGACCGGGGAGCTGTTTTTT
TRBV19	.	TRBJ2-1	many	CASDSYNEQFF	TGTGCCAGTGATAGTTACAATGAGCAGTTCTTC
TRBV5-1	.	TRBJ2-5	.	CASGSLQGNGETQYF	TGCGCCAGCGGGAGTCTGCAGGGGAATGGAGAGACCCAGTACTTC
TRBV4-3	.	TRBJ2-7	.	CASSQDPRGSYEQYF	TGCGCCAGCAGCCAAGATCCCAGGGGATCTTACGAGCAGTACTTC
TRBV30	.	TRBJ1-4	once	CAWSPQRNEKLFF	TGTGCCTGGAGTCCCCAGAGGAATGAAAAACTGTTTTTT
TRBV6-6	.	TRBJ2-3	.	CASSSNRRSSTDTQYF	TGTGCCAGCAGCTCAAACAGGCGATCTAGCACAGATACGCAGTATTTT
TRBV5-6	TRBD1	TRBJ2-3	.	CASSWDRGEDTQYF	TGTGCCAGCAGCTGGGACAGGGGGGAGGATACGCAGTATTTT
TRBV6-2/TRBV6-3	TRBD1	TRBJ1-5	.	CASSTGQVKTQPQHF	TGTGCCAGCAGTACTGGACAGGTGAAGACTCAGCCCCAGCATTTT
TRBV3-1/TRBV3-2	TRBD1	TRBJ1-6	.	CASSQRGQGNSPLHF	TGTGCCAGCAGCCAGAGGGGGCAAGGTAATTCACCCCTCCACTTT
TRBV9	.	TRBJ1-3	.	CASSPPGHFSGNTIYF	TGTGCCAGCAGCCCCCCGGGACATTTTTCTGGAAACACCATATATTTT
TRBV27	.	TRBJ2-7	.	CASSSLTGRSSYEQYF	TGTGCCAGCAGTTCCCTCACAGGGAGATCATCCTACGAGCAGTACTTC
TRBV30	TRBD1	TRBJ1-2	.	CAWGLRDSYYGYTF	TGTGCCTGGGGCCTGAGGGACAGCTACTATGGCTACACCTTC
TRBV19	TRBD2	TRBJ2-2	.	CASSIVAGGEGELFF	TGTGCCAGTAGTATCGTAGCGGGAGGTGAGGGGGAGCTGTTTTTT
TRBV14	TRBD2	TRBJ2-2	.	CASSQTLAGVTGELFF	TGTGCCAGCAGCCAAACACTAGCGGGGGTCACCGGGGAGCTGTTTTTT
TRBV6-5	TRBD2	TRBJ2-7	.	CASRWSSGGYEQYF	TGTGCCAGCAGGTGGTCTAGCGGGGGCTACGAGCAGTACTTC
TRBV30	.	TRBJ2-2	.	CAWSPLPGAGYRFGELFF	TGTGCCTGGAGTCCTCTACCTGGGGCAGGGTATCGTTTCGGGGAGCTGTTTTTT
TRBV12-3/TRBV12-4	.	TRBJ1-1	.	CASSFHRTEAFF	TGTGCCAGCAGTTTCCATCGGACTGAAGCTTTCTTT
TRBV11-3	.	TRBJ2-5	.	CASSYGDAGVETQYF	TGTGCCAGCAGCTATGGGGATGCAGGGGTCGAGACCCAGTACTTC
TRBV28	TRBD2	TRBJ2-1	many	CASSLASGRGEQFF	TGTGCCAGCAGTTTGGCTAGCGGGAGGGGTGAGCAGTTCTTC
TRBV10-3	TRBD2	TRBJ2-3	.	CAIRATSGVADTQYF	TGTGCCATCAGGGCGACTAGCGGGGTCGCAGATACGCAGTATTTT
TRBV3-1/TRBV3-2	.	TRBJ2-3	.	CASSQSSTDTQYF	TGTGCCAGCAGCCAATCTAGCACAGATACGCAGTATTTT
TRBV13	.	TRBJ1-4	once	CASSLLPQGKETNEKLFF	TGTGCCAGCAGCTTATTACCCCAGGGGAAAGAAACTAATGAAAAACTGTTTTTT
TRBV7-8	.	TRBJ2-2	once	CASSLQGWTGELFF	TGTGCCAGCAGCTTACAGGGGTGGACCGGGGAGCTGTTTTTT
TRBV6-6	.	TRBJ1-6	.	CASSYGKNSPLHF	TGTGCCAGCAGTTACGGCAAAAATTCACCCCTCCACTTT